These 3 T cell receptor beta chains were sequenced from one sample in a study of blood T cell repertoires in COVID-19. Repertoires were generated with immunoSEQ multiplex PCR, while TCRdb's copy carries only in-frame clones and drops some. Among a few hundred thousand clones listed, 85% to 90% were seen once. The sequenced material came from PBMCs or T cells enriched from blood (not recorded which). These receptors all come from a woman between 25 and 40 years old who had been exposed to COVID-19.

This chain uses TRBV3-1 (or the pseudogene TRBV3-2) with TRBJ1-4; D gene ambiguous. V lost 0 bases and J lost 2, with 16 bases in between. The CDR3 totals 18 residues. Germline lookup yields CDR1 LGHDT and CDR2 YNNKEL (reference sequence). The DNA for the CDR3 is TGTGCCAGCAGCCAAGAATCCCCCAGAGGGTGGACTAATGAAAAACTGTTTTTT. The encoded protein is CASSQESPRGWTNEKLFF.

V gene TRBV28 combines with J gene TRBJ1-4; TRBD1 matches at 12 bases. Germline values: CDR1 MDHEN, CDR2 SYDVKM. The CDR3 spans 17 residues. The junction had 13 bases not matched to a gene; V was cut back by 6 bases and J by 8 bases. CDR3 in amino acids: CASRSGTGGAPWEKLFF. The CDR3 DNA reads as TGTGCCAGCAGATCGGGGACAGGGGGCGCCCCCTGGGAAAAACTGTTTTTT.

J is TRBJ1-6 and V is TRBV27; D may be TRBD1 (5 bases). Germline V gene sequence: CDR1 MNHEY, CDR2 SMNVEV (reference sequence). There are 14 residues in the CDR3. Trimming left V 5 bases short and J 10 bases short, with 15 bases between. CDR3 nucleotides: TGTGCCAGCAGTCCCCGGCAGGGTGGATCACCCCTCCACTTT. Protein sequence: CASSPRQGGSPLHF.